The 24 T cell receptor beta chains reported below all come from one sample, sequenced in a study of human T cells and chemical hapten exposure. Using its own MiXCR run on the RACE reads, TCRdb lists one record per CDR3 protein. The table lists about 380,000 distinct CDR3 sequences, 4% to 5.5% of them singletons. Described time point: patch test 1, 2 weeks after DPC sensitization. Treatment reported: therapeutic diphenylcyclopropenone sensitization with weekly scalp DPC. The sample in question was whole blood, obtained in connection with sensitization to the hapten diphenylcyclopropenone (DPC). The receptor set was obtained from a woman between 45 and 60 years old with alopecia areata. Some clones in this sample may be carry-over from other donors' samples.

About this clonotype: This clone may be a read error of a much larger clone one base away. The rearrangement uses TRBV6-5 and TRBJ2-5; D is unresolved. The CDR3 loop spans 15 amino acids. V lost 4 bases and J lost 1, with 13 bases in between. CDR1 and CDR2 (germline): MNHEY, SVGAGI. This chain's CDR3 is CASSSVGTAQETQYF. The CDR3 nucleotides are TGTGCCAGCAGTTCAGTGGGAACGGCCCAAGAGACCCAGTACTTC.

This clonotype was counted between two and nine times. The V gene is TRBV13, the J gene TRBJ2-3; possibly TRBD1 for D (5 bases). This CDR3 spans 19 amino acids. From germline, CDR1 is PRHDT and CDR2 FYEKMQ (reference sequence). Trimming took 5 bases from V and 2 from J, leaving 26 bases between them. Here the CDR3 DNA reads TGTGCCAGCAGCCCCCAGGACACGGACCAGGACCCTCTCACAGATACGCAGTATTTT. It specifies CASSPQDTDQDPLTDTQYF.

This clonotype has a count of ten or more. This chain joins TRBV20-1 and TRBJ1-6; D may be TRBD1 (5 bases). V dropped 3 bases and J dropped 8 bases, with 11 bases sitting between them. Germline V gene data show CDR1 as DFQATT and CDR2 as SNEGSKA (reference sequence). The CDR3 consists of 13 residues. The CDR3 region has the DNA TGCAGTGCTAGGGGGGACGATGATTCACCCCTCCACTTT. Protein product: CSARGDDDSPLHF.

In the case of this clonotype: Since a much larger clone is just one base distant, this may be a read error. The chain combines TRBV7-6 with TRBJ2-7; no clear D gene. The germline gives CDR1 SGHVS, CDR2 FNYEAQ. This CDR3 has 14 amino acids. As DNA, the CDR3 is TGTGCCAGCGGCTTAGACGTGAGCTCCTACGAGCAGTACTTC. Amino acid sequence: CASGLDVSSYEQYF.

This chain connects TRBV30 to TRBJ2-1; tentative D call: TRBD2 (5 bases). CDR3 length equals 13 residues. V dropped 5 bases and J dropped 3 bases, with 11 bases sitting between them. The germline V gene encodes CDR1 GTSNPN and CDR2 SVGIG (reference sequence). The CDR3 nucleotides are TGTGCCTGGCTGAGGGCCGACTACAATGAGCAGTTCTTC. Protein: CAWLRADYNEQFF.

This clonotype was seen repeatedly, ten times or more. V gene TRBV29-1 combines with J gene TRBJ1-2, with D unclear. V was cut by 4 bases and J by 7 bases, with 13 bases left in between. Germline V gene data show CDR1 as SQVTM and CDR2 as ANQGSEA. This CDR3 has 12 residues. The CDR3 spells CSVGSPSSGYTF. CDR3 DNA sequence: TGCAGCGTTGGGAGCCCCTCAAGTGGCTACACCTTC.

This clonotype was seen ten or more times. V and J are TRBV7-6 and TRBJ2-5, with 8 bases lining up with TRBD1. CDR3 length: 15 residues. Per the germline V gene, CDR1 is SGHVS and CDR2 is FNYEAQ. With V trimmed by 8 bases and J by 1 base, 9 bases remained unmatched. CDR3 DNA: TGTGCCAGCGGGAAAACCGGGACAGGCCAAGAGACCCAGTACTTC. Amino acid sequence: CASGKTGTGQETQYF.

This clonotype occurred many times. CDR3: CSPHPGGSTEAFF. Here the CDR3 DNA reads TGCAGTCCCCATCCGGGGGGCAGTACTGAAGCTTTCTTT. This chain links TRBV20-1 with TRBJ1-1, with TRBD1 as a possible D gene (6 bases). Germline V gives CDR1 DFQATT, CDR2 SNEGSKA (reference sequence). Trimming removed 8 bases at V and 5 bases at J, with 18 bases between. This CDR3 is 13 amino acids long.

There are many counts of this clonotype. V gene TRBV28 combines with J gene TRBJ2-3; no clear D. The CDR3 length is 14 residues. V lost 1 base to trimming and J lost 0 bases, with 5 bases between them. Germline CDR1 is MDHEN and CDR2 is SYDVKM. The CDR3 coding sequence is TGTGCCAGCAGTTTATTTGGGAGCACAGATACGCAGTATTTT. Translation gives CASSLFGSTDTQYF.

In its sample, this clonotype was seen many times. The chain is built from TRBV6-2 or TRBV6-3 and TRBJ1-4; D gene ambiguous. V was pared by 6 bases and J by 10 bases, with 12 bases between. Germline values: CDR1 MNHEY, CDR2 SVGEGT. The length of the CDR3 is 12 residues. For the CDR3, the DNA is TGTGCCAGCAGGGAATCCGGTCTAAAACTGTTTTTT. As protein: CASRESGLKLFF.

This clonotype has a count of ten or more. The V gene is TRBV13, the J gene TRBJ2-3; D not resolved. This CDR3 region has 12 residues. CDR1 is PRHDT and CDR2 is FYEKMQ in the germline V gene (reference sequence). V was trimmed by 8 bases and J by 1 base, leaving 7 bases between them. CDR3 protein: CASSPRTDTQYF. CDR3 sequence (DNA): TGTGCCAGCTCCCCTCGCACAGATACGCAGTATTTT.

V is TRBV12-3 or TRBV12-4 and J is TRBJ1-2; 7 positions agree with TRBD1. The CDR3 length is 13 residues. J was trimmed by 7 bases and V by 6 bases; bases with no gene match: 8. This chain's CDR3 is CASSLTGLSGYTF. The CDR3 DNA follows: TGTGCCAGCAGCCTGACAGGGCTGAGTGGCTACACCTTC.

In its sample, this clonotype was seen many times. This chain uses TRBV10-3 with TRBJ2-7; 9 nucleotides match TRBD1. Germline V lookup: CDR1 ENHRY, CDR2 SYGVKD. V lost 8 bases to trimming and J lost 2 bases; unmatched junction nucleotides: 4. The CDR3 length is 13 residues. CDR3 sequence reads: CAIRTGDTYEQYF. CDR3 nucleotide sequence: TGTGCCATCCGGACAGGGGACACCTACGAGCAGTACTTC.

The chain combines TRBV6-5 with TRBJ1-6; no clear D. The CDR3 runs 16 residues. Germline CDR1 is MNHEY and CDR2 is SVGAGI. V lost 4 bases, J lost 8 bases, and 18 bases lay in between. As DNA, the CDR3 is TGTGCCAGCAGTTCCGGGGAGGGATGGGCGGATTCACCCCTCCACTTT. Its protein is CASSSGEGWADSPLHF.

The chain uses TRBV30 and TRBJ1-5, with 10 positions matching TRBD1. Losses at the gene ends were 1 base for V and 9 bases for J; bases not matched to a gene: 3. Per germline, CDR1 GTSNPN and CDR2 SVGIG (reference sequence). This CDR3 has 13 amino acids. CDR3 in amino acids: CAWSGQGARPQHF. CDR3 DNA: TGTGCCTGGAGTGGACAGGGGGCACGGCCCCAGCATTTT.

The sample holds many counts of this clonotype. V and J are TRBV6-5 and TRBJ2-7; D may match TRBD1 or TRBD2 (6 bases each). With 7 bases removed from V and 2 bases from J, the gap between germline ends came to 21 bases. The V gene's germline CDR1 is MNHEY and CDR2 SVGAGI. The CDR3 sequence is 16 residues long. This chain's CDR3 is CASTSLGGGRPYEQYF. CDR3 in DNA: TGTGCCAGCACCTCCCTGGGTGGGGGGCGCCCCTACGAGCAGTACTTC.

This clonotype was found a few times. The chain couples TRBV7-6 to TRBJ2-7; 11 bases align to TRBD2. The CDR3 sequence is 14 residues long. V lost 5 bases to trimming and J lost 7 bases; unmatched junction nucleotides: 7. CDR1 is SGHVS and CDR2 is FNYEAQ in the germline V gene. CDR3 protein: CASSPLAGADEQYF. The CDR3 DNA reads TGTGCCAGCAGCCCACTAGCGGGAGCTGATGAGCAGTACTTC.

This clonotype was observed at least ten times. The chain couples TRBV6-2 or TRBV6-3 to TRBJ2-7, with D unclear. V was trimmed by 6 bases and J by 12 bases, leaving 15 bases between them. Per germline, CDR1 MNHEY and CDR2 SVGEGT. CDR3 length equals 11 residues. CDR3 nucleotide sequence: TGTGCCAGCAGCCCCGGTAGGTTGAGGTACTTC. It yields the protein CASSPGRLRYF.

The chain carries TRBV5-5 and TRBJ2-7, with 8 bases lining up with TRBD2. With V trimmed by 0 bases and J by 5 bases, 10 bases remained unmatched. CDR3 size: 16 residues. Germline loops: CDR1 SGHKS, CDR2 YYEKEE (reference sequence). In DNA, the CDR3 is TGTGCCAGCAGCTTGGCCCCAGCGGGAGAGGTACACGAGCAGTACTTC. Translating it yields CASSLAPAGEVHEQYF.

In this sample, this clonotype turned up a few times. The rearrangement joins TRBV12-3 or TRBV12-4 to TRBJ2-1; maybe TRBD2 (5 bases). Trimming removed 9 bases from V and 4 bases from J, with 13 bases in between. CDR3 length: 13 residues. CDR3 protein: CASSASTYNEQFF. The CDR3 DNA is TGTGCCAGTAGCGCCTCGACTTACAATGAGCAGTTCTTC.

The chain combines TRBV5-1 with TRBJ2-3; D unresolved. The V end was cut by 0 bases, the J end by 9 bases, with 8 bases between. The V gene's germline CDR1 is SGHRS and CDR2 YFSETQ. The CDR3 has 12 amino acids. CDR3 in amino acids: CASSLAGITQYF. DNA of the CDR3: TGCGCCAGCAGCTTGGCCGGCATCACGCAGTATTTT.

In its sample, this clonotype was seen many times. The DNA for the CDR3 is TGTGCCACCCGACCGCCAGGGAATAATTCACCCCTCCACTTT. It encodes CATRPPGNNSPLHF. The chain couples TRBV27 to TRBJ1-6; a possible D gene is TRBD1 (5 bases). Germline lookup yields CDR1 MNHEY and CDR2 SMNVEV (reference sequence). The CDR3 spans 14 residues. Between the trimmed V and J ends, which lost 10 bases and 5 bases, there was a span of 15 bases.

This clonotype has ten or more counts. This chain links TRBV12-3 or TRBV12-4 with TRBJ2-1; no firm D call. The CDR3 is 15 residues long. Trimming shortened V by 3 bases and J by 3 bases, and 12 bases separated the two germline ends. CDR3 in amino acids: CASSFNPELYNEQFF. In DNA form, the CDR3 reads TGTGCCAGCAGTTTCAACCCTGAACTCTACAATGAGCAGTTCTTC.

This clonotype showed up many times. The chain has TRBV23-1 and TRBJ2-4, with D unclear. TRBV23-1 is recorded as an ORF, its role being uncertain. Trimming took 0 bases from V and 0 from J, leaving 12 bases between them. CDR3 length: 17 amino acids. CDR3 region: CASSQSYAELAKNIQYF. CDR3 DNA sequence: TGCGCCAGCAGTCAATCGTATGCAGAACTAGCCAAAAACATTCAGTACTTC.